The 21 T cell receptor beta chains below come from one sample, sequenced in a study of shared clonotypes between healthy human individuals. TCRdb's table, derived via immunoSEQ multiplex PCR, lists solely in-frame clones and lacks some. Here the sample spans 2.3 million or so clones, over 85% being singletons. Sequenced: naive CD4+ T cells from PBMCs. The subset was: CD45RA+ positively selected. These receptor sequences come from a man between 18 and 29 years old in good health. Some clones in this sample may be carry-over from other donors' samples.

This rearrangement joins TRBV28 to TRBJ2-3; D remains unclear. Trimming stripped 0 bases from V and 6 bases from J, with 16 bases between. The length of the CDR3 is 16 residues. Germline V gene sequence: CDR1 MDHEN, CDR2 SYDVKM. CDR3 sequence (DNA): TGTGCCAGCAGTTTATGGAAGTCTGGTCTCGTGGATACGCAGTATTTT. Its translation is CASSLWKSGLVDTQYF.

CDR3 sequence reads: CASRPDTLQWRKNTGELFF. The CDR3 coding sequence is TGCGCCAGCAGACCCGATACATTACAGTGGAGGAAGAACACCGGGGAGCTGTTTTTT. This chain links TRBV4-1 with TRBJ2-2, with D possibly being TRBD2 (5 bases). The germline V gene has CDR1 MGHRA and CDR2 YSYEKL. V dropped 6 bases and J dropped 1 base, with 24 bases sitting between them. The CDR3 consists of 19 residues.

The CDR3 spells CAQRADTNTGELFF. The CDR3 DNA follows: TGTGCCCAGCGCGCGGATACGAACACCGGGGAGCTGTTTTTT. V usage is TRBV2 and J usage is TRBJ2-2; D gene unclear. Germline values: CDR1 SNHLY, CDR2 FYNNEI. The CDR3 is 14 residues long. V shed 11 bases and J shed 0 bases, with 13 bases lying between them.

V and J are TRBV5-6 and TRBJ2-6, with 8 bases lining up with TRBD2. Trimming cost V 0 bases and J 0 bases; bases outside gene matches: 8. This CDR3 region has 19 residues. Germline V gene data show CDR1 as SGHDT and CDR2 as YYEEEE. The CDR3 bases are TGTGCCAGCAGCTTGGAGGGACTAGGATCAAGCTCTGGGGCCAACGTCCTGACTTTC. This translates into CASSLEGLGSSSGANVLTF.

This chain uses TRBV6-1 with TRBJ2-7; a possible D gene is TRBD2 (6 bases). Germline V lookup: CDR1 MNHNS, CDR2 SASEGT. The CDR3 length is 15 residues. V shed 6 bases and J shed 2 bases, with 17 bases lying between them. The CDR3 sequence: CASSPEQRATYEQYF. CDR3 DNA sequence: TGTGCCAGCAGCCCAGAGCAGCGGGCCACCTACGAGCAGTACTTC.

J is TRBJ2-2 and V is TRBV5-1; 9 bases map to TRBD2. The CDR3 totals 14 residues. The J segment lost 6 bases and the V segment lost 6 bases, leaving 6 bases of the junction unmatched. Per the germline V gene, CDR1 is SGHRS and CDR2 is YFSETQ. The CDR3 here is CASTGTSPAGELFF. The CDR3 coding sequence is TGCGCCAGCACTGGGACTAGCCCTGCCGGGGAGCTGTTTTTT.

The chain is built from TRBV5-5 and TRBJ2-2; 7 nucleotides align to TRBD1. This CDR3 contains 15 residues. J gave up 7 bases and V 3 bases, and 9 bases lay outside the gene matches. Germline loops: CDR1 SGHKS, CDR2 YYEKEE (reference sequence). The CDR3 DNA reads TGTGCCAGCAGCTCACGCGACAGGGAAATCGGGGAGCTGTTTTTT. It specifies CASSSRDREIGELFF.

A note on this clone: Additional DNA sequences in this sample encode the identical CDR3. This chain uses TRBV5-1 with TRBJ1-1; possibly TRBD1 for D (6 bases). Germline V gene lookup returns CDR1 SGHRS and CDR2 YFSETQ. Trimming took 4 bases from V and 4 from J, leaving 11 bases between them. The CDR3 is 13 residues long. Here the CDR3 reads CASSPRGGTEAFF. DNA for the CDR3: TGCGCCAGCAGCCCACGAGGGGGCACTGAAGCTTTCTTT.

About this clone itself: The same CDR3 arises from other DNA sequences in this sample as well. This chain joins TRBV6-1 and TRBJ2-7, with TRBD2 as a possible D gene (6 bases). The CDR3 is made up of 13 amino acids. In germline, CDR1 is MNHNS, CDR2 SASEGT. V was trimmed by 3 bases and J by 2 bases, leaving 8 bases between them. CDR3 in DNA: TGTGCCAGCAGTGACTCGGGGGCCTACGAGCAGTACTTC. It translates to CASSDSGAYEQYF.

In its sample, this clone was seen once. The chain couples TRBV10-3 to TRBJ2-1; D gene ambiguous. The germline V gene encodes CDR1 ENHRY and CDR2 SYGVKD. The length of the CDR3 is 14 residues. V was pared by 5 bases and J by 1 base, with 9 bases between. The CDR3 DNA reads as TGTGCCATCAGTCCAACAGATTCCTACAATGAGCAGTTCTTC. As protein: CAISPTDSYNEQFF.

The chain joins TRBV9 to TRBJ1-2; possibly TRBD1 for D (6 bases). The CDR3 totals 14 residues. Germline CDR1 is SGDLS and CDR2 is YYNGEE. V shed 3 bases and J shed 6 bases, with 15 bases lying between them. The CDR3 nucleotides are TGTGCCAGCAGCGCCCTACAGGGACGAGATGGCTACACCTTC. Protein product: CASSALQGRDGYTF.

Comments on this clone: The sample contains more than one DNA sequence encoding this CDR3. The rearrangement joins TRBV28 to TRBJ2-1; D unclear. In germline, CDR1 is MDHEN, CDR2 SYDVKM. The CDR3 covers 12 residues. Trimming cost V 5 bases and J 7 bases, with 9 bases left between them. CDR3 nucleotide sequence: TGTGCCAGCAGTCTCATTAGGAATGAGCAGTTCTTC. It specifies CASSLIRNEQFF.

The genes are TRBV11-2 and TRBJ2-3, with D tentatively TRBD2 (6 bases). The V and J ends lost 5 bases and 1 base respectively, with 16 bases between them. The CDR3 has 16 amino acids. The germline gives CDR1 SGHAT, CDR2 FQNNGV. CDR3 region: CASSQRGSGGTDTQYF. CDR3 in DNA: TGTGCCAGCAGCCAACGGGGGTCTGGGGGCACAGATACGCAGTATTTT. Combining the CDR3 with reference TRBV11-2 and TRBJ2-3 gives the whole variable domain EAGVAQSPRYKIIEKRQSVAFWCNPISGHATLYWYQQILGQGPKLLIQFQNNGVVDDSQLPKDRFSAERLKGVDSTLKIQPAKLEDSAVYLCASSQRGSGGTDTQYFGPGTRLTVL.

The chain employs TRBV5-4 and TRBJ2-1; D may correspond to TRBD1 or TRBD2 (5 bases each). Germline V gene lookup returns CDR1 SGHNT and CDR2 YYREEE (reference sequence). With 0 bases removed from V and 4 bases from J, the gap between germline ends came to 11 bases. CDR3 length: 15 residues. CDR3 sequence (DNA): TGTGCCAGCAGCTTGGGAGGGGCGCGTTACAATGAGCAGTTCTTC. It is translated as CASSLGGARYNEQFF.

The V call is TRBV7-9, the J call TRBJ1-1; a possible D gene is TRBD1 (5 bases). The CDR3 loop spans 18 amino acids. Trimming took off 1 base at V and 6 bases at J, with 24 bases between the two ends. CDR1 is SEHNR, CDR2 FQNEAQ, per germline (reference sequence). In DNA form, the CDR3 reads TGTGCCAGCAGCTTAGTCAAGACAGCGACTGGTTTAGGACCTGAAGCTTTCTTT. This encodes CASSLVKTATGLGPEAFF.

The chain carries TRBV5-1 and TRBJ1-5; D gene uncertain. Germline V gene lookup returns CDR1 SGHRS and CDR2 YFSETQ. Between the trimmed V and J ends, which lost 1 base and 5 bases, there was a span of 10 bases. This CDR3 spans 14 amino acids. The CDR3: CASSLLGDDQPQHF. As DNA, the CDR3 is TGCGCCAGCAGCTTGTTGGGAGACGATCAGCCCCAGCATTTT.

This chain uses TRBV28 with TRBJ2-3; D is tentatively TRBD1 or TRBD2 (6 bases each). V was shortened by 4 bases and J by 4 bases, with 18 bases between the two germline ends. Germline V gene lookup returns CDR1 MDHEN and CDR2 SYDVKM. This CDR3 is 16 amino acids long. The CDR3 loop is CASSSGRQGRPDTQYF. CDR3 bases: TGTGCCAGCAGTTCGGGTCGGCAGGGGAGGCCAGATACGCAGTATTTT.

The count of this clone is one. J is TRBJ2-2 and V is TRBV27; 8 bases fit TRBD2. The germline gives CDR1 MNHEY, CDR2 SMNVEV (reference sequence). The CDR3 is 16 residues long. Unmatched junction bases numbered 11, after V lost 6 bases and J lost 5 bases. The DNA for the CDR3 is TGTGCCAGCAGCCCCGGGGGGGGACGTAGAACCGGGGAGCTGTTTTTT. Its translation is CASSPGGGRRTGELFF.

The chain employs TRBV18 and TRBJ1-1; 8 nucleotides match TRBD1. The CDR3 runs 16 residues. Looked up from germline, CDR1 is KGHSH and CDR2 is LQKENI. V dropped 2 bases and J dropped 2; count of bases not matched to a gene: 7. The CDR3 reads CASSPALQGGNTEAFF. The CDR3 DNA is TGTGCCAGCTCACCAGCCCTACAGGGGGGTAACACTGAAGCTTTCTTT.

The rearrangement uses TRBV6-5 and TRBJ2-7; TRBD1 matches 7 bases. V lost 5 bases, J lost 2 bases, and 6 bases stayed unmatched. Germline-derived CDR1 and CDR2 are MNHEY and SVGAGI. The CDR3 runs 14 residues. The CDR3 region has the DNA TGTGCCAGCAGTACACGACAGGGCGCCTACGAGCAGTACTTC. It specifies CASSTRQGAYEQYF.

The chain's CDR3 is CASSSIMNEQFF. Written as DNA, the CDR3 is TGCGCCAGCAGCTCGATAATGAATGAGCAGTTCTTC. This chain uses TRBV5-1 with TRBJ2-1; D not resolved. The CDR3 totals 12 residues. Germline V gene lookup returns CDR1 SGHRS and CDR2 YFSETQ. V lost 3 bases and J 7 bases, leaving 8 bases between the germline ends.